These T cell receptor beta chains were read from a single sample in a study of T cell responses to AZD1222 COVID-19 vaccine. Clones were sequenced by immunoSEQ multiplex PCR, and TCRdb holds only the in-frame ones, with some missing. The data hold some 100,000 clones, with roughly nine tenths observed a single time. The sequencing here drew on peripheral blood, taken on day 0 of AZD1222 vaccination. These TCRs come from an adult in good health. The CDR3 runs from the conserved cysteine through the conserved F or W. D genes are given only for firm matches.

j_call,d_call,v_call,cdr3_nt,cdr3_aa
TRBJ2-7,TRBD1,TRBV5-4,TGTGCCAGCAGCGGGGGACAGGGGAGGCACGAGCAGTACTTC,CASSGGQGRHEQYF
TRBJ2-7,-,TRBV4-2,TGTGCCAGCAGCCAAGATTCCCGGGTCGAGAAGTACTTC,CASSQDSRVEKYF
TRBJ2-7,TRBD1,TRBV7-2,TGTGCCAGCAGCTCAACGGGACAGTCCTACGAGCAGTACTTC,CASSSTGQSYEQYF
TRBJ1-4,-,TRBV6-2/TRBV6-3,TGTGCCAGCAGTCGAGACCGGAATGAAAAACTGTTTTTT,CASSRDRNEKLFF
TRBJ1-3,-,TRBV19,TGTGCCAGTAGTATAGCGTCATCTGGAAACACCATATATTTT,CASSIASSGNTIYF
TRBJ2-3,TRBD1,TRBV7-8,TGTGCCAGCAGCCGGGACAGGGTGTCAGATACGCAGTATTTT,CASSRDRVSDTQYF
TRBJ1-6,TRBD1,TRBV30,TGTGCCTGGAGTGCGGGACAGATTAATTCACCCCTCCACTTT,CAWSAGQINSPLHF
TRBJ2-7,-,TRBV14,TGTGCCAGCAGCCAAGGAGGGGGCTACGAGCAGTACTTC,CASSQGGGYEQYF
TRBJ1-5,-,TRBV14,TGTGCCAGCAGCAGAGGCAGGGCGCATCAGCCCCAGCATTTT,CASSRGRAHQPQHF
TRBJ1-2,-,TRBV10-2,TGCGCCAGCAGTCCCCAGGCAGTTTATGGCTACACCTTC,CASSPQAVYGYTF
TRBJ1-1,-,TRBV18,TGTGCCAGCTCACCCCGGGGACCCGCTATGAACACTGAAGCTTTCTTT,CASSPRGPAMNTEAFF
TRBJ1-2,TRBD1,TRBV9,TGTGCCAGCAGCGTAGCTGACATGGGGACAGGAACTCTCTATGGCTACACCTTC,CASSVADMGTGTLYGYTF
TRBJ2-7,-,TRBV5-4,TGTGCCAGCAGCCCCGACAGCCCTTCTTACGAGCAGTACTTC,CASSPDSPSYEQYF
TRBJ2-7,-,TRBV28,TGTGCCAGCAGTTCCATCCGGGACCACTCCTACGAGCAGTACTTC,CASSSIRDHSYEQYF
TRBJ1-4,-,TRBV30,TGTGCCTGGAGTCTGAGAGTGAATGAAAAACTGTTTTTT,CAWSLRVNEKLFF